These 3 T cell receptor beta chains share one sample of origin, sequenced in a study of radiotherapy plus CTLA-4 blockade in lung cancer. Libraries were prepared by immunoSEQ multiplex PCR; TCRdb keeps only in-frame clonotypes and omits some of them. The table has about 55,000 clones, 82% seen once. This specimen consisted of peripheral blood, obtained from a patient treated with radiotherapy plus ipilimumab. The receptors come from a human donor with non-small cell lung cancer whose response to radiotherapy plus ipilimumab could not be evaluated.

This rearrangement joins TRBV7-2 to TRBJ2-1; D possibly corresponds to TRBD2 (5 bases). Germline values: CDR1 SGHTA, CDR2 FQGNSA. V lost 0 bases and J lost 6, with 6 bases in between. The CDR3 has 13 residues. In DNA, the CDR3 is TGTGCCAGCAGCTTAGCGAGGGTCAATGAGCAGTTCTTC. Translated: CASSLARVNEQFF.

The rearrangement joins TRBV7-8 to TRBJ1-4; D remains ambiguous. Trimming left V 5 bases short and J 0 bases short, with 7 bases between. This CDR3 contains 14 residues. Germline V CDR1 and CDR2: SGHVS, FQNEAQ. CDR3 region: CASSRESTNEKLFF. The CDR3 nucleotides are TGTGCCAGCAGCCGGGAGTCAACTAATGAAAAACTGTTTTTT.

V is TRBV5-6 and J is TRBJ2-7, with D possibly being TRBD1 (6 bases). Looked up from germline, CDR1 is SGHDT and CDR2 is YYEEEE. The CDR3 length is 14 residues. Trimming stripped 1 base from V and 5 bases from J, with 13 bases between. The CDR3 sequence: CASSLTGTGDEQYF. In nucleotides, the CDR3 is TGTGCCAGCAGCTTGACAGGGACGGGTGACGAGCAGTACTTC.